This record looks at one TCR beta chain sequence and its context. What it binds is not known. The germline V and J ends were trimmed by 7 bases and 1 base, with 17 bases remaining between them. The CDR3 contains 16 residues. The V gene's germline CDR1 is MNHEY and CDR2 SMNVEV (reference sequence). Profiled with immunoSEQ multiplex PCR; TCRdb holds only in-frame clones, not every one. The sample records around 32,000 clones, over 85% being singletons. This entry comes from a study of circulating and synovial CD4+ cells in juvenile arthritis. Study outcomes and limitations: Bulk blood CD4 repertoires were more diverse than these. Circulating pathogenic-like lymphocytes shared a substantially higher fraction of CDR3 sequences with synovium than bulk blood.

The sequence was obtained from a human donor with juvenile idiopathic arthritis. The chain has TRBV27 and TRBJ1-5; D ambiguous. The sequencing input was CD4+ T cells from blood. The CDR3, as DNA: TGTGCCAGCAAGGGTGGAGGGAACAGAAGCAATCAGCCCCAGCATTTT. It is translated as CASKGGGNRSNQPQHF.